The rows below give T cell receptor beta chains drawn from one sample of a study of radiation and T cells in renal cell carcinoma. The repertoire was sequenced with immunoSEQ multiplex PCR; TCRdb's copy has only in-frame clones and lacks some. Of 7,500 to 10,000 clones in the sample, approximately 69% were seen once. Sequencing was performed on tumor tissue, taken from a patient whose treatment was nephrectomy without radiotherapy. The receptors here all came from a man in his sixties with renal cell carcinoma. Both conserved end residues are part of each CDR3. A D gene is named only where the DNA matches it firmly. Rows may omit the clone size; those that give it use once, few, many or a size class.

V gene	CDR3 length	J gene	clone size	D gene	CDR3 DNA	CDR3 protein
TRBV14	15	TRBJ1-4	few	.	TGTGCCAGCAGTCGCTCGGGGACAACTAATGAAAAACTGTTTTTT	CASSRSGTTNEKLFF
TRBV27	15	TRBJ2-7	once	.	TGTGCCAGCAGTTTAAAAGGCGGATCCTCCTACGAGCAGTACTTC	CASSLKGGSSYEQYF
TRBV27	15	TRBJ2-1	.	.	TGTGCCAGCAGTTTATCAGGCGGGGGCGGATGGGAGCAGTTCTTC	CASSLSGGGGWEQFF
TRBV4-2	15	TRBJ2-1	.	TRBD2	TGTGCCAGCAGCCCCGGGGGGGCTAGATACAATGAGCAGTTCTTC	CASSPGGARYNEQFF
TRBV19	13	TRBJ2-7	few	TRBD2	TGTGCCAGTAGTACAACTAGCGGGATCGAGCAGTACTTC	CASSTTSGIEQYF
TRBV6-5	16	TRBJ2-1	.	.	TGTGCCAGCAGTTCTGACAGGCAGCAAAACTACAATGAGCAGTTCTTC	CASSSDRQQNYNEQFF
TRBV19	15	TRBJ2-2	.	.	TGTGCCAGTAGTATGGGGCGGTTGAACACCGGGGAGCTGTTTTTT	CASSMGRLNTGELFF
TRBV7-6	14	TRBJ2-3	.	TRBD2	TGTGCCAGCAGCCTAGCGGGAGTGACAGATACGCAGTATTTT	CASSLAGVTDTQYF
TRBV6-5	15	TRBJ1-5	once	TRBD1	TGTGCCAGCAGTTCCCCGGGACAGGGCAATCAGCCCCAGCATTTT	CASSSPGQGNQPQHF
TRBV11-2	15	TRBJ2-7	.	.	TGTGCCAGCAGCTTAGGGGCAGGGGGGTCCTACGAGCAGTACTTC	CASSLGAGGSYEQYF
TRBV10-3	13	TRBJ2-7	few	.	TGTGCCATCAGTGAGTCGTGGGCATACGAGCAGTACTTC	CAISESWAYEQYF
TRBV28	16	TRBJ2-1	few	TRBD2	TGTGCCAGCAGTTACCGGACTAGCCTCAAGGGGAATGAGCAGTTCTTC	CASSYRTSLKGNEQFF
TRBV30	12	TRBJ2-2	.	.	TGTGCCTGGAGTGTTGATGGCGGGGAGCTGTTTTTT	CAWSVDGGELFF
TRBV10-3	13	TRBJ2-7	.	.	TGTGCCATCAGTTTGGGCCCTGTCGAAGAGCAGTACTTC	CAISLGPVEEQYF
TRBV10-3	12	TRBJ2-3	.	.	TGTGCCATCAGTGACATGGCAGATACGCAGTATTTT	CAISDMADTQYF
TRBV19	15	TRBJ2-3	.	TRBD2	TGTGCCAGTAGTACCATAGCGGGGAGCACAGATACGCAGTATTTT	CASSTIAGSTDTQYF
TRBV14	16	TRBJ1-2	.	TRBD1	TGTGCCAGCAGCCAACCTCTTGGGACAGGGTGGGAAGGCTACACCTTC	CASSQPLGTGWEGYTF
TRBV5-4	12	TRBJ2-7	.	.	TGTGCCAGCAGTTTAGACTTGCGGGAGCAGTACTTC	CASSLDLREQYF